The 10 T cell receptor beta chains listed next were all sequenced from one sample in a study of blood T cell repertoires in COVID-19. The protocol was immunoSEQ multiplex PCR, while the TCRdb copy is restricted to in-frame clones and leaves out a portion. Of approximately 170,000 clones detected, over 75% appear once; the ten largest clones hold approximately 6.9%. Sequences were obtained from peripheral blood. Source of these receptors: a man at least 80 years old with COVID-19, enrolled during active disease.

The CDR3 region is CASSCWTGGSYEQYF. The CDR3 DNA reads TGTGCCAGCAGTTGCTGGACAGGGGGGTCCTACGAGCAGTACTTC. The rearrangement joins TRBV6-5 to TRBJ2-7; TRBD1 matches at 10 bases. Looked up from germline, CDR1 is MNHEY and CDR2 is SVGAGI. The CDR3 covers 15 residues. With 4 bases clipped from V and 1 base from J, the junction kept 4 bases outside the gene matches.

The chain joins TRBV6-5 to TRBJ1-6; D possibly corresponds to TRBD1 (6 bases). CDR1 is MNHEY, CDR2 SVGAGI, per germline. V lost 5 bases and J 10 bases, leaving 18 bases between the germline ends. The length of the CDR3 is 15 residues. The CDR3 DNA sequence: TGTGCCAGCAGTCGTGGGTCAAGACAGGTCTCACCCCTCCACTTT. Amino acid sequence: CASSRGSRQVSPLHF.

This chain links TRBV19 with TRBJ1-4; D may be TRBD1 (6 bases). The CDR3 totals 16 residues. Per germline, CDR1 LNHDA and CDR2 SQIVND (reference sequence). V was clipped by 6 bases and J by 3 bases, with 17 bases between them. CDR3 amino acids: CASRQGLSGPNEKLFF. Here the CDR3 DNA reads TGTGCCAGTAGACAGGGTTTGAGTGGCCCTAATGAAAAACTGTTTTTT.

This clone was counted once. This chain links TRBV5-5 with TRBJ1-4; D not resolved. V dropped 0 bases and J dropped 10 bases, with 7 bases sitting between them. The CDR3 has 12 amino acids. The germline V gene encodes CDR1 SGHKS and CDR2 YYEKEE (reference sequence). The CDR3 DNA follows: TGTGCCAGCAGCTTGGAAGGCGGAAAACTGTTTTTT. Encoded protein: CASSLEGGKLFF.

The CDR3: CASSKANRGNTTDTQYF. The CDR3 nucleotides read TGTGCCAGCAGCAAAGCTAACCGGGGAAACACCACAGATACGCAGTATTTT. This chain uses TRBV21-1 with TRBJ2-3; the D call TRBD2 from the table was never checked on the DNA. TRBV21-1 is shown as a pseudogene. This CDR3 contains 17 residues.

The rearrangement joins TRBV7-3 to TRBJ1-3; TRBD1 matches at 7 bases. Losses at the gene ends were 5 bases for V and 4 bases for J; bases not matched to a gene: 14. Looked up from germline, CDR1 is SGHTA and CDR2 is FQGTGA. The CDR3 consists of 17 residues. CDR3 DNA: TGTGCCAGCAGCCGACAACCTCGCAGGGGGACGGGAAACACCATATATTTT. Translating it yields CASSRQPRRGTGNTIYF.

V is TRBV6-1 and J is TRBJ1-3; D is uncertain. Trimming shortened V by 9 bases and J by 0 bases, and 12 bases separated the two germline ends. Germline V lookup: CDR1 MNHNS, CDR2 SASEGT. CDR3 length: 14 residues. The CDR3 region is CASFREASGNTIYF. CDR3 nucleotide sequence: TGTGCCAGTTTCCGGGAGGCCTCTGGAAACACCATATATTTT.

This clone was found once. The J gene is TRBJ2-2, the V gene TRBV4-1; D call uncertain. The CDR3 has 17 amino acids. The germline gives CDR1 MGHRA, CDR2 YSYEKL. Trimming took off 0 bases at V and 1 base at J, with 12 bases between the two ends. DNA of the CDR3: TGCGCCAGCAGCCAAGATGGAAGGCCGGGGAACACCGGGGAGCTGTTTTTT. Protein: CASSQDGRPGNTGELFF.

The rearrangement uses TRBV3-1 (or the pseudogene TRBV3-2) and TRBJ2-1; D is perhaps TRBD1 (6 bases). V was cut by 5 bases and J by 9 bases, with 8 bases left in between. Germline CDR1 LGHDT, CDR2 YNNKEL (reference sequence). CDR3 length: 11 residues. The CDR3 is CASSTTGEQFF. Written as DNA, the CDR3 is TGTGCCAGCAGCACGACAGGTGAGCAGTTCTTC.

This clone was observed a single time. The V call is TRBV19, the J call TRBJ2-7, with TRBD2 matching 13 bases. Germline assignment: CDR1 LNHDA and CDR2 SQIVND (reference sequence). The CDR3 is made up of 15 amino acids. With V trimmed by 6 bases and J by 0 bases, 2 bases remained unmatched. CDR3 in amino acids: CASSRTSGGSYEQYF. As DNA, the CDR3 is TGTGCCAGTAGCCGGACTAGCGGGGGCTCCTACGAGCAGTACTTC.